This T cell receptor beta chain was captured by sequencing in a study of T-cell memory formation after mild COVID-19. Study-wide context: The study found TCR clusters largely donor specific. Whole-study results and caveats: Clones that contracted from day 15 to 85 were balanced CD4/CD8, while later expanders leaned CD4+. For second-wave clones that peaked at day 37, SARS-CoV-2 specificity went unverified.

MiXCR, run by TCRdb on the 5' RACE reads, gives a single entry per CDR3 protein. Of some 340,000 distinct CDR3 sequences listed, 10% to 15% are singletons. This clonotype occurred a few times. What it binds is unknown. V lost 4 bases to trimming and J lost 1 base, with 10 bases between them. Germline V gene data show CDR1 as MNHEY and CDR2 as SMNVEV (reference sequence). CDR3 length: 14 amino acids. This sequence joins TRBV27 and TRBJ1-2; D might be TRBD1 (5 bases). The sequence derives from a man between 18 and 35 years old who had mild COVID-19 (a few samples of this study predate the infection). Cell type and time point are not known. The material sequenced was PBMCs or a T cell subset sorted from them (not recorded which). The CDR3 DNA reads TGTGCCAGCAGTTATTTAGGGGTTAACTATGGCTACACCTTC. Amino acids: CASSYLGVNYGYTF.